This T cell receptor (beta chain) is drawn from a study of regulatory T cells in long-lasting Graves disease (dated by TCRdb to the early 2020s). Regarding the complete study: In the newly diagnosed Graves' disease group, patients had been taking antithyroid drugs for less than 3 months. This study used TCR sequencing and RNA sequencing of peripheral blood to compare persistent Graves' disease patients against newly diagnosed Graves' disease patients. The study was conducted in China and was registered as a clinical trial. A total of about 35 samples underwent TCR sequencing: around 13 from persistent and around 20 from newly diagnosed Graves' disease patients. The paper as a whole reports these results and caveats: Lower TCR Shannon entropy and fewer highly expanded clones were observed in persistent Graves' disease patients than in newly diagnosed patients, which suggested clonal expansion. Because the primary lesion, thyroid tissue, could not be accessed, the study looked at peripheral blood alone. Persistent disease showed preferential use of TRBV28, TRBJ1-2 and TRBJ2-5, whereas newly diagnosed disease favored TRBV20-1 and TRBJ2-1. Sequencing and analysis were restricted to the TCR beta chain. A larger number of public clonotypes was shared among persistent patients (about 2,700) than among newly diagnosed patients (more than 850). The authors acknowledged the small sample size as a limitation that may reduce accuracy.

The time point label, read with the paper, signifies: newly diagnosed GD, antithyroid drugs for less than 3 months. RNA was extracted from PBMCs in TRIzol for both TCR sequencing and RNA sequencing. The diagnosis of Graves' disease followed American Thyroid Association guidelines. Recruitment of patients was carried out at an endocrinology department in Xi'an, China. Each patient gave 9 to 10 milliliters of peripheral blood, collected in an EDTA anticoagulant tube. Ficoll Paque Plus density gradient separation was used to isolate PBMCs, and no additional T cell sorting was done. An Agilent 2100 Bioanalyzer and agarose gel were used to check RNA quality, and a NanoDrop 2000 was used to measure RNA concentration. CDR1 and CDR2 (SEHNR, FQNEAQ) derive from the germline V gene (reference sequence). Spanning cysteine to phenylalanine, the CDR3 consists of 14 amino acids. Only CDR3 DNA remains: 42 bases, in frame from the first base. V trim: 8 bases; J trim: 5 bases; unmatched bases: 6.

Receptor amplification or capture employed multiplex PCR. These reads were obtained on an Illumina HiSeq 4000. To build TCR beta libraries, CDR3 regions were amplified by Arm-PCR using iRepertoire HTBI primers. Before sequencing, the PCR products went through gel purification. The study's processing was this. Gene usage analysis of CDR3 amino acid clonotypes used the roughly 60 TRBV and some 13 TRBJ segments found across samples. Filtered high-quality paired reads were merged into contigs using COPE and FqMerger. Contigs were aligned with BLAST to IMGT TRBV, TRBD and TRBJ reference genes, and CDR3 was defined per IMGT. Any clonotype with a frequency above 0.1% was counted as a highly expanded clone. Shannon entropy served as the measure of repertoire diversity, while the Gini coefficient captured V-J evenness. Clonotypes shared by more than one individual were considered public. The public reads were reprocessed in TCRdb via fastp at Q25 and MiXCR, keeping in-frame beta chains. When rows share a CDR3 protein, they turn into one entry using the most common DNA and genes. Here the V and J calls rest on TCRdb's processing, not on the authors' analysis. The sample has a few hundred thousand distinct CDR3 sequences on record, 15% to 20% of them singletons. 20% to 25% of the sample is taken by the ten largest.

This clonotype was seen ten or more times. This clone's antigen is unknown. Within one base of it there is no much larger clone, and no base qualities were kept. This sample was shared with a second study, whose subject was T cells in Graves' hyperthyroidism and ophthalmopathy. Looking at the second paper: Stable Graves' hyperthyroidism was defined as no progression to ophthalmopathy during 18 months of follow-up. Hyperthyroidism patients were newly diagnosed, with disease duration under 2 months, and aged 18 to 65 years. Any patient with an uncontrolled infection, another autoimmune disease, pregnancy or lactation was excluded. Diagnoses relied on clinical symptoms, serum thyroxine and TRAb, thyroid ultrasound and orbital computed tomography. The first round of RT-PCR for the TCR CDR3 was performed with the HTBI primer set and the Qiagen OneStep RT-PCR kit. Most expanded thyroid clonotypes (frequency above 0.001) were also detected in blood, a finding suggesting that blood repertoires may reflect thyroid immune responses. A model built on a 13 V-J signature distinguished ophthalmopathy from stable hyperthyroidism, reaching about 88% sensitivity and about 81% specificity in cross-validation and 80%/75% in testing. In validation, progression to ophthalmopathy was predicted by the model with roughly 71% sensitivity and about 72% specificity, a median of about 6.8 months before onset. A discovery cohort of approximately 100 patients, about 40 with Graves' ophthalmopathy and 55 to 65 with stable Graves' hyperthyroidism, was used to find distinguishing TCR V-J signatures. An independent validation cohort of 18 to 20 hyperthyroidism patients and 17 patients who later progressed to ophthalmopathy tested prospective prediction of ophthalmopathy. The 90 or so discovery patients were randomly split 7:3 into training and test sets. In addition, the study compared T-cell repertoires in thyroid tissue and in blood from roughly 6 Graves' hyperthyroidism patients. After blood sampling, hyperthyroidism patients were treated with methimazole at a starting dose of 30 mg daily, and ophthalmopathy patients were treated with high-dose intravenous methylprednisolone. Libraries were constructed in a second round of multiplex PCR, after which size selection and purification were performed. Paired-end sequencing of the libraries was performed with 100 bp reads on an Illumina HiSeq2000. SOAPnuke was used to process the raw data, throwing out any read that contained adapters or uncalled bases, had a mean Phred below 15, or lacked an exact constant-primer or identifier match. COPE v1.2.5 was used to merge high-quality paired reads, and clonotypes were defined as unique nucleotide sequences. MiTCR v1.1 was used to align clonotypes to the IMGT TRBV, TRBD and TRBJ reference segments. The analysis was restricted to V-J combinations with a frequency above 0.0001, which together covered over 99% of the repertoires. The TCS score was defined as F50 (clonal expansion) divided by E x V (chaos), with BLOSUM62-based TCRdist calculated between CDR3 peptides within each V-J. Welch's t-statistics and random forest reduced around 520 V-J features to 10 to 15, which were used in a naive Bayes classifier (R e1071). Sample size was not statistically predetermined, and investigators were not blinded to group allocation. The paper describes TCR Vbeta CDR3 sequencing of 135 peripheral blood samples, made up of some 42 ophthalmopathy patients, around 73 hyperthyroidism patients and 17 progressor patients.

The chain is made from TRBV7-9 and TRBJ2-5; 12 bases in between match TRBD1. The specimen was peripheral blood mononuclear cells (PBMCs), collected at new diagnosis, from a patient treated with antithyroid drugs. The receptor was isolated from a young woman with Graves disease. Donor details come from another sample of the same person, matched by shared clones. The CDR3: CASSRDRGRETQYF. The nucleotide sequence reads TGTGCCAGCTCCCGGGACAGGGGGCGGGAGACCCAGTACTTC.